This T cell receptor beta chain was sequenced in a study of T cells in Graves' hyperthyroidism and ophthalmopathy (dated by TCRdb to the late 2010s). Describing the broader study: Peripheral blood was collected at initial diagnosis, before any treatment. To identify distinguishing TCR V-J signatures, a discovery cohort of 90 to 100 patients was used, comprising roughly 45 with Graves' ophthalmopathy and around 60 with stable Graves' hyperthyroidism. An independent validation cohort of around 19 hyperthyroidism patients and approximately 17 patients who later progressed to ophthalmopathy tested prospective prediction of ophthalmopathy. For training and testing, the 100 or so patients in the discovery cohort were randomly divided in a 7:3 ratio. Thyroid tissue and blood T-cell repertoires from more than 5 Graves' hyperthyroidism patients were also compared in the study. After sampling, hyperthyroidism patients received methimazole starting at 30 mg daily, and ophthalmopathy patients received high-dose intravenous methylprednisolone. The paper describes TCR Vbeta CDR3 sequencing of 120 to 150 peripheral blood samples, made up of under 50 ophthalmopathy patients, approximately 73 hyperthyroidism patients and 17 progressor patients. The investigation overall reported the following: In cross-validation, a model built on a 13 V-J signature told ophthalmopathy apart from stable hyperthyroidism with roughly 87% sensitivity and approximately 81% specificity, and in testing the same model reached 80%/75%. No statistical method was used to fix the sample size in advance, and group allocation was not hidden from the investigators. In validation, progression to ophthalmopathy was predicted by the model with more than 65% sensitivity and around 75% specificity, a median of approximately 7.1 months before onset. Blood samples also contained most of the expanded thyroid clonotypes (frequency above 0.001), which suggests that blood repertoires may reflect thyroid immune responses.

In the ophthalmopathy patients, disease was moderately to severely active, with a Clinical Activity Score of 3 or more, a NOSPECS grade of 4 or more, and a duration of less than 3 months. Patients with uncontrolled infections, other autoimmune diseases, pregnancy or lactation were excluded. Diagnoses were established on the basis of clinical symptoms, serum thyroxine and TRAb, thyroid ultrasound, and orbital computed tomography. Ficoll-Paque density gradient centrifugation was used to isolate PBMCs from around 10 ml of fresh peripheral blood. Total RNA was extracted using Trizol reagent, and RNA quality was assessed on an Agilent 2100 Bioanalyzer. Amplification of TCR beta CDR3 regions was carried out from RNA transcripts. A first-round RT-PCR of the TCR CDR3 used the HTBI primer set with the Qiagen OneStep RT-PCR kit. Libraries were constructed in a second round of multiplex PCR, after which size selection and purification were performed. The libraries were sequenced on an Illumina HiSeq2000 using paired-end 100 bp reads. The source study handled its data this way. SOAPnuke was used to process the raw data, throwing out any read that contained adapters or uncalled bases, had a mean Phred below 15, or lacked an exact constant-primer or identifier match. COPE v1.2.5 was used to merge high-quality paired reads, and clonotypes were defined as unique nucleotide sequences. MiTCR v1.1 was used to align clonotypes to the IMGT TRBV, TRBD and TRBJ reference segments. The analysis included only V-J combinations with a frequency above 0.0001, which together covered roughly 99% of the repertoires. The TCS score was defined as the ratio of F50 (clonal expansion) to E x V (chaos), calculated using BLOSUM62-based TCRdist between CDR3 peptides within each V-J. Welch's t-statistics and random forest reduced 450 to 600 V-J features to 13, which were used in a naive Bayes classifier (R e1071). TCRdb cleaned the public reads at Q25 with fastp, built clones with MiXCR and kept in-frame beta chains. Rows merge per CDR3 protein into single entries with the most common DNA and genes. The V and J calls were not made by the authors but by TCRdb's processing. The sample table records about 500,000 distinct CDR3 sequences; under 20% of these occur just once. Approximately 15% of the sample belongs to the ten largest clones.

This clonotype was seen only a few times. Its antigen has not been determined. Within one base of it there is no much larger clone, and no base qualities were kept. Trimming takes 5 bases from V and 5 bases from J, and the germline ends sit 13 bases apart. The CDR3 goes from the cysteine to the phenylalanine over 14 residues. The entry retains the CDR3 DNA only, 42 bases that are in frame from base 1. CDR1 is given as LNHDA and CDR2 as SQIVND, both from the germline V gene (reference sequence). The chain joins TRBV19 to TRBJ2-1; TRBD2 is possibly the D segment (6 matching bases). The sequence derives from a woman younger than 30 with Graves' ophthalmopathy. The sample taken for sequencing was blood. The CDR3 region reads CASSPTGGNNEQFF. The sequenced DNA: TGTGCCAGTAGTCCTACCGGGGGTAACAATGAGCAGTTCTTC. The CDR3 plus the reference TRBV19 and TRBJ2-1 genes for the other parts give the full variable domain: DGGITQSPKYLFRKEGQNVTLSCEQNLNHDAMYWYRQDPGQGLRLIYYSQIVNDFQKGDIAEGYSVSREKKESFPLTVTSAQKNPTAFYLCASSPTGGNNEQFFGPGTRLTVL.